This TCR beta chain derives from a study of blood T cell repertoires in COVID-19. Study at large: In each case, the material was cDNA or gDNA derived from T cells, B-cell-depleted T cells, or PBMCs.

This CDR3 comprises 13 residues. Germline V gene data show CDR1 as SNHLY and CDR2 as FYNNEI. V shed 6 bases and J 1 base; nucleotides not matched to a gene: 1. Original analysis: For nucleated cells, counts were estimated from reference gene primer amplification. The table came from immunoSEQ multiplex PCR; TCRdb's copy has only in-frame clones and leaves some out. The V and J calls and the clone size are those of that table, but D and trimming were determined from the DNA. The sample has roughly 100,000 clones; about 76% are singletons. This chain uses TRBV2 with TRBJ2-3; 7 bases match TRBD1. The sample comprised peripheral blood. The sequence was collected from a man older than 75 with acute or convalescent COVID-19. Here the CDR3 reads CASSGQGTDTQYF. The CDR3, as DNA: TGTGCCAGCAGCGGACAGGGCACAGATACGCAGTATTTT.